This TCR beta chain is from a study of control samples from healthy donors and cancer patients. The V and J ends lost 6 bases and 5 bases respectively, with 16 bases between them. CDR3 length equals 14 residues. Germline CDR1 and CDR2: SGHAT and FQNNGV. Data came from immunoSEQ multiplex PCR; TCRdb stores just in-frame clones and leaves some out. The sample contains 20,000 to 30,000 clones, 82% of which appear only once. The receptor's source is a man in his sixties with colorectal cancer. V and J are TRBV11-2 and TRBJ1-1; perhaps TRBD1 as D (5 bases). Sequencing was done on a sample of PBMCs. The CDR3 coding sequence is TGTGCCAGCAGGGGAGGGGAGGGATGGACTGAAGCTTTCTTT. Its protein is CASRGGEGWTEAFF.